This T cell receptor gamma chain was sequenced during a study of gamma-delta chains in newborns, infants, children. Background on the study: Polyclonal expansion of innate γδ T cells after birth follows microbial exposure.

TCRdb re-processed the reads using CATT. The sample includes about 2,800 gamma-chain clones, 20% to 30% seen only once; the top ten take 20%. From germline, CDR1 is GITISATS and CDR2 ISYDGTV (reference sequence). CDR3 length: 17 residues. Unmatched junction bases numbered 5, after V lost 2 bases and J lost 4 bases. Regarding this clone: This sample also contains other DNA sequences that code for the same CDR3.

The sequence came from a child who was a newborn, infant or young child, either healthy, febrile or measles-vaccinated (not recorded which). The chain links TRGV9 to TRGJP. Sequencing was carried out using blood. The CDR3 is CALWEARQELGKKIKVF. The CDR3 region has the DNA TGTGCCTTGTGGGAGGCTCGCCAAGAGTTGGGCAAAAAAATCAAGGTATTT.